This T cell receptor beta chain was sequenced in a study of cytomegalovirus exposure and HLA in healthy donors. The overall study: A later analysis reported the same platform for the roughly 120 validation repertoires and the roughly 700 first-cohort repertoires. Findings and caveats of the study: A later analysis found first-cohort TCR clusters tended to co-occur in the 120 validation repertoires.

The germline gives CDR1 WNHNN, CDR2 SYGVQD (reference sequence). V was shortened by 10 bases and J by 3 bases, with 15 bases between the two germline ends. This CDR3 has 13 amino acids. Some clones are missing from TCRdb's copy, which holds only in-frame ones; the method was immunoSEQ multiplex PCR. The sample includes approximately 150,000 clones, roughly nine tenths of them seen just once. It was the approximately 130-subject validation cohort, separate from the approximately 670-subject first cohort, to which the donors belonged. Comments on this clone: What it binds is unknown.

Specimen: PBMCs. This receptor was taken from a woman under 30 in good health and CMV-seropositive. The chain joins TRBV10-1 to TRBJ1-2; possibly TRBD1 for D (5 bases). CDR3 in amino acids: CATTPWGDYGYTF. DNA for the CDR3: TGCGCCACCACGCCTTGGGGGGACTATGGCTACACCTTC.